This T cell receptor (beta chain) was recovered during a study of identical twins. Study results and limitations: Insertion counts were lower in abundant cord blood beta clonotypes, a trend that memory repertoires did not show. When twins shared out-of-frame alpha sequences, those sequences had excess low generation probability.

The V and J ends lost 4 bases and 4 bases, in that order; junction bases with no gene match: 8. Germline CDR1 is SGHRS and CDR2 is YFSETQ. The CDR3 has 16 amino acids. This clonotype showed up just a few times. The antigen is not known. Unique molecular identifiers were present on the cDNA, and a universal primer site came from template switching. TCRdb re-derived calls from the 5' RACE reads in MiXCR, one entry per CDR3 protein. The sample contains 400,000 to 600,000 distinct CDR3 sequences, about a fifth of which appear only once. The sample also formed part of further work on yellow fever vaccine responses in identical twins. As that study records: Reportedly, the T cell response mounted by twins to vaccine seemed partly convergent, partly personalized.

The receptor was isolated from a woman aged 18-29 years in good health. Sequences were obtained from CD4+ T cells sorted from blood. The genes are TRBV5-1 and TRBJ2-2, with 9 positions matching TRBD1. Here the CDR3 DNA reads TGCGCCAGCAGCCTGGGAGGACAGGGGAGCACCGGGGAGCTGTTTTTT. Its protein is CASSLGGQGSTGELFF.